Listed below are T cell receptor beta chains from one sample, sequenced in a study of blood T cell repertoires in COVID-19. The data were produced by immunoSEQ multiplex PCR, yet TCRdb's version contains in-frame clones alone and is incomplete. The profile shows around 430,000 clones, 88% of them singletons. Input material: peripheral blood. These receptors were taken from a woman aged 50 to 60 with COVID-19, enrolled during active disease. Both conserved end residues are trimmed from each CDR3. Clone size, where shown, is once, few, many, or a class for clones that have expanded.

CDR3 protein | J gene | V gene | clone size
ASSLPTGAGGYT | TRBJ1-2 | TRBV13 | -
ASTDSTGWVANTEAF | TRBJ1-1 | TRBV5-1 | medium-sized
ASSYGDRRRNTEAF | TRBJ1-1 | TRBV6-2/TRBV6-3 | once
ASPAGKDTEAF | TRBJ1-1 | TRBV6-5 | -
ASSSVVDTSSYEQY | TRBJ2-7 | TRBV7-6 | -
ATSDSDRGSYGYT | TRBJ1-2 | TRBV24-1 | -
ASRNTTSNTGELF | TRBJ2-2 | TRBV2 | -
AIGRGAGNTIY | TRBJ1-3 | TRBV6-5 | once
ASRKWGDPRTQY | TRBJ2-5 | TRBV5-4 | -
ASSQTGFYEQY | TRBJ2-7 | TRBV12-3/TRBV12-4 | -
ASSPLTGGANTQY | TRBJ2-3 | TRBV27 | -
ASRGQLNSPLH | TRBJ1-6 | TRBV6-5 | -
ASSSQGYTEAF | TRBJ1-1 | TRBV12-3/TRBV12-4 | -
ASSLATGTGEQY | TRBJ2-7 | TRBV5-1 | -
ASRLEGFEGASSTNEKLF | TRBJ1-4 | TRBV12-2 | -
ASSDNQGNTEAF | TRBJ1-1 | TRBV10-2 | -
ASSLAYRGRGEAF | TRBJ1-1 | TRBV5-1 | -
ASSFTDRPEAF | TRBJ1-1 | TRBV7-2 | -
ASSGAGEAF | TRBJ1-1 | TRBV2 | few
ASQQGENTEAF | TRBJ1-1 | TRBV10-3 | -
ASSLSGGYQETQY | TRBJ2-5 | TRBV19 | -
ASSFFGAPGKLF | TRBJ1-4 | TRBV11-1 | -
ATRQNLNTEAF | TRBJ1-1 | TRBV19 | -
ASSSPPYRGGTEAF | TRBJ1-1 | TRBV27 | -
ASSGGQQETQY | TRBJ2-5 | TRBV5-4 | -
ASRLETSRGAF | TRBJ1-1 | TRBV6-5 | -
ASSIRDMDGYT | TRBJ1-2 | TRBV7-9 | -
ASSFALQGASTDTQY | TRBJ2-3 | TRBV5-1 | -
ASSQSRGVEKLF | TRBJ1-4 | TRBV3-1/TRBV3-2 | -
ASSEARAYEQY | TRBJ2-7 | TRBV6-1 | -
ASSPQGFGRAF | TRBJ1-1 | TRBV7-9 | -
ASSPGGATEAF | TRBJ1-1 | TRBV3-1/TRBV3-2 | -